Each of the 17 T cell receptor beta chains below was sequenced from the same sample in a study of PD-1 blockade in classical Hodgkin lymphoma. The table came from immunoSEQ multiplex PCR; TCRdb's copy has only in-frame clones and leaves some out. The repertoire consists of tens of thousands of clones, with 89% occurring once and the leading ten covering 20% to 25%. All trial patients relapsed after autologous stem cell transplantation. This sample comprised peripheral blood mononuclear cells (PBMCs), obtained at baseline. These receptors came from a human donor with classical Hodgkin lymphoma.

The chain has TRBV19 and TRBJ2-1; TRBD2 agrees at 12 bases. Germline assignment: CDR1 LNHDA and CDR2 SQIVND (reference sequence). V shed 3 bases, J shed 7 bases, and the junction held 10 bases outside the gene matches. The CDR3 loop spans 17 amino acids. CDR3 nucleotides: TGTGCCAGTAGTATCAGGCGCGGGCTAGCGGGAGGGAATGAGCAGTTCTTC. It yields the protein CASSIRRGLAGGNEQFF. The variable domain in full, completed from reference TRBV19 and TRBJ2-1, reads DGGITQSPKYLFRKEGQNVTLSCEQNLNHDAMYWYRQDPGQGLRLIYYSQIVNDFQKGDIAEGYSVSREKKESFPLTVTSAQKNPTAFYLCASSIRRGLAGGNEQFFGPGTRLTVL.

This clone has only one observation. This chain links TRBV4-3 with TRBJ2-1, with D hard to call. Looked up from germline, CDR1 is LGHNA and CDR2 is YSLEER. With 3 bases removed from V and 8 bases from J, the gap between germline ends came to 14 bases. This CDR3 is 14 amino acids long. The CDR3 region has the DNA TGCGCCAGCAGCCAGGACGGCGGCGTCTATGAGCAGTTCTTC. This gives the protein CASSQDGGVYEQFF.

CDR3 protein: CSALGGGWRSYGYTF. The CDR3 DNA sequence: TGCAGCGCCCTCGGGGGAGGGTGGAGGAGCTATGGCTACACCTTC. V and J are TRBV29-1 and TRBJ1-2, with D maybe TRBD1 (5 bases). The V gene's germline CDR1 is SQVTM and CDR2 ANQGSEA. V lost 7 bases and J lost 4, with 22 bases in between. There are 15 residues in the CDR3.

The V gene is TRBV2, the J gene TRBJ2-3, with a possible D match to TRBD1 (6 bases). V was trimmed by 6 bases and J by 8 bases, leaving 24 bases between them. The length of the CDR3 is 16 residues. Germline V lookup: CDR1 SNHLY, CDR2 FYNNEI. The CDR3 DNA follows: TGTGCCAGCAGCCACCAGGGGAGCGGAACCGGGACTACGCAGTATTTT. Translated: CASSHQGSGTGTTQYF. Drawing the rest from reference TRBV2 and TRBJ2-3, the complete variable domain is EPEVTQTPSHQVTQMGQEVILRCVPISNHLYFYWYRQILGQKVEFLVSFYNNEISEKSEIFDDQFSVERPDGSNFTLKIRSTKLEDSAMYFCASSHQGSGTGTTQYFGPGTRLTVL.

The V call is TRBV7-2, the J call TRBJ1-5; D remains ambiguous. The CDR3 is 14 amino acids. Trimming took 1 base from V and 1 from J, leaving 5 bases between them. In germline, CDR1 is SGHTA, CDR2 FQGNSA. The DNA for the CDR3 is TGTGCCAGCAGCTTAGGGCCCAGCAATCAGCCCCAGCATTTT. Its protein is CASSLGPSNQPQHF.

This clone was seen only once. The chain recombines TRBV6-6 with TRBJ1-1; unclear D gene. V lost 10 bases to trimming and J lost 1 base, with 7 bases between them. The CDR3 extends over 11 amino acids. From germline, CDR1 is MNHNY and CDR2 SVGAGI (reference sequence). Here the CDR3 reads CATVGNTEAFF. DNA for the CDR3: TGTGCCACCGTGGGGAACACTGAAGCTTTCTTT.

The chain combines TRBV30 with TRBJ2-2, with no clear D. V lost 3 bases and J 7 bases, leaving 9 bases between the germline ends. This CDR3 is built from 12 residues. CDR1 GTSNPN and CDR2 SVGIG come from the germline V gene (reference sequence). The CDR3 DNA sequence: TGTGCCTGGAGCCAATTTGTCGGGGAGCTGTTTTTT. It yields the protein CAWSQFVGELFF.

This rearrangement joins TRBV5-1 to TRBJ2-3; D possibly corresponds to TRBD1 (6 bases). The CDR3 length is 15 residues. Germline CDR1 and CDR2: SGHRS and YFSETQ. Trimming cost V 4 bases and J 3 bases, with 15 bases left between them. CDR3 amino acids: CASSLGHRDTDTQYF. The CDR3 nucleotides are TGCGCCAGCAGCCTAGGCCACAGGGATACAGATACGCAGTATTTT.

J is TRBJ1-1 and V is TRBV6-4, with 7 bases that match TRBD1. Trimming removed 6 bases from V and 1 base from J; junction bases left unmatched: 2. Germline values: CDR1 MRHNA, CDR2 SNTAGT. CDR3 length: 13 residues. CDR3 sequence: CASRRTGNTEAFF. The CDR3 bases are TGTGCCAGCAGGCGGACAGGGAACACTGAAGCTTTCTTT.

V and J are TRBV2 and TRBJ1-4; TRBD1 matches 7 bases. The junction had 5 bases not matched to a gene; V was cut back by 4 bases and J by 3 bases. Germline CDR1 reads SNHLY; CDR2 reads FYNNEI. This CDR3 is 15 amino acids long. The CDR3 loop is CASSGQGISNEKLFF. The CDR3 nucleotides are TGTGCCAGCAGTGGACAGGGAATTTCTAATGAAAAACTGTTTTTT.

This clone was detected only once. The rearrangement links TRBV7-9 to TRBJ1-2; 9 bases match TRBD1. The CDR3 spans 16 residues. Trimming at V came to 4 bases and at J to 6 bases, leaving 12 bases not matched to a gene. Germline lookup yields CDR1 SEHNR and CDR2 FQNEAQ (reference sequence). The CDR3 bases are TGTGCCAGCAGCTCCCTCGGGACAGGGATAGAGAATGGCTACACCTTC. Encoded protein: CASSSLGTGIENGYTF.

This clone showed up just once. The chain's CDR3 is CASSIGLSTDTQYF. CDR3 DNA: TGTGCCAGTAGTATTGGACTGAGCACAGATACGCAGTATTTT. The chain recombines TRBV19 with TRBJ2-3, with D perhaps matching TRBD2 (5 bases). CDR3 size: 14 residues. Per the germline V gene, CDR1 is LNHDA and CDR2 is SQIVND (reference sequence). The germline V and J ends were trimmed by 3 bases and 0 bases, with 7 bases remaining between them.

V and J are TRBV30 and TRBJ1-4; 8 nucleotides align to TRBD1. This CDR3 contains 15 residues. CDR1 GTSNPN and CDR2 SVGIG come from the germline V gene (reference sequence). V lost 2 bases to trimming and J lost 5 bases; unmatched junction nucleotides: 7. In DNA form, the CDR3 reads TGTGCCTGGAGTCTAGGACAGGGATTGAATGAAAAACTGTTTTTT. This codes for CAWSLGQGLNEKLFF. Drawing the rest from reference TRBV30 and TRBJ1-4, the complete variable domain is SQTIHQWPATLVQPVGSPLSLECTVEGTSNPNLYWYRQAAGRGLQLLFYSVGIGQISSEVPQNLSASRPQDRQFILSSKKLLLSDSGFYLCAWSLGQGLNEKLFFGSGTQLSVL.

The V gene is TRBV2, the J gene TRBJ2-1; possibly TRBD1 for D (6 bases). Germline CDR1 and CDR2: SNHLY and FYNNEI. The CDR3 covers 15 residues. V was cut by 4 bases and J by 0 bases, with 10 bases left in between. The chain's CDR3 is CASSVQGSSYNEQFF. The DNA of the CDR3 is TGTGCCAGCAGTGTACAGGGTAGCTCCTACAATGAGCAGTTCTTC.

With respect to this clone: A read error may account for a junction end that differs from germline. This rearrangement joins TRBV5-1 to TRBJ2-3; D call uncertain. The CDR3 is made up of 14 amino acids. Germline V gene lookup returns CDR1 SGHRS and CDR2 YFSETQ. The CDR3 loop reads CASSSGPSTDTQYF. The CDR3 DNA sequence: TGCGCCAGCAGCTCCGGCCCAAGCACAGATACGCAATATTTT.

A few counts support this clone. Mismatch with germline at one junction end may stem from a read error. The chain is built from TRBV7-7 and TRBJ2-7; D gene unclear. Germline V gene lookup returns CDR1 SSHAT and CDR2 FNYEAQ (reference sequence). The CDR3 loop spans 12 amino acids. The CDR3 protein is CASSIRVDEQYF. The CDR3 DNA follows: TGTGCTAGCAGTATCCGCGTGGACGAGCAGTACTTC.

The chain couples TRBV5-1 to TRBJ2-5; TRBD2 matches 10 bases. This CDR3 has 17 residues. V lost 0 bases and J lost 5; bases outside the gene matches: 10. The V gene's germline CDR1 is SGHRS and CDR2 YFSETQ. CDR3 sequence (DNA): TGCGCCAGCAGCTTGGGGGTTTCTAGCGGGAGTTGGGAGACCCAGTACTTC. Amino acid sequence: CASSLGVSSGSWETQYF.